Here is one T cell receptor (beta chain) with its context. Its target is unknown. This specimen belongs to a study of T cell responses to AZD1222 COVID-19 vaccine. Study conclusions and caveats: Mapped onto spike, vaccine-associated CD4 TCRs spanned it and were dominant at 160-218 and 743-854.

The CDR3 sequence is 15 residues long. The junction had 6 bases not matched to a gene; V was cut back by 3 bases and J by 3 bases. Germline lookup yields CDR1 KGHSH and CDR2 LQKENI. TCRdb keeps only in-frame clones here, not all; method: immunoSEQ multiplex PCR. The sample shows about 110,000 clones, roughly 87% of them seen only once. V gene TRBV18 combines with J gene TRBJ1-2; TRBD1 matches 8 bases. The clonotype was recovered from an adult in good health. The starting material was peripheral blood, obtained on day 0 of MenACWY control vaccination. The CDR3 region has the DNA TGTGCCAGCTCACCCGGACAGGGTGGATACTATGGCTACACCTTC. As protein: CASSPGQGGYYGYTF.